The clone carrying this T cell receptor beta chain was found once. Authors' processing steps: How many nucleated cells were present was estimated from reference gene primer amplification. Assay: immunoSEQ multiplex PCR; the TCRdb copy retains only in-frame clones and omits some. That table is the source of V, J and clone size, and D and trimming were worked out from the DNA. The data contain 68,000 or so clones, roughly 88% of them seen just once; the ten biggest clones take up 2.5% to 3%. The data were obtained in a study of blood T cell repertoires in COVID-19. Whole-study context: Material from acute and convalescent COVID-19 was sourced from the United States, Italy and Spain. T cells, B-cell-depleted T cells, or PBMCs supplied cDNA or gDNA.

From germline, CDR1 is SGHDT and CDR2 YYEEEE. This CDR3 contains 16 residues. Trimming stripped 2 bases from V and 2 bases from J, with 15 bases between. The specimen sequenced was peripheral blood. V and J are TRBV5-6 and TRBJ2-3; a weak D match, TRBD2 (6 bases). The sequence was obtained from a man aged 65 to 79 with active or convalescent COVID-19. The CDR3 DNA is TGTGCCAGCAGCTTCCTTGGGACTGGCTACACAGATACGCAGTATTTT. Its protein product is CASSFLGTGYTDTQYF.